The 6 T cell receptor beta chains listed next were all sequenced from one sample in a study of cytomegalovirus exposure and HLA in healthy donors (dated by TCRdb to the late 2010s). The library came from the immunoSEQ multiplex PCR assay. A mixture of 60 forward primers for TCR Vbeta segments and 13 reverse primers for TCR Jbeta segments was used in the multiplex PCR. TCRdb limited this immuneACCESS table to in-frame rearrangements with V and J called. A share of clones is missing; checked studies link under half to unresolved V genes, and the rest is unexplained. The sample records under 200,000 clones, approximately 78% of which are singletons. The top ten constitute 3% to 3.5% of the sample. The material sequenced was PBMCs. The receptors shown here come from a woman aged 40 to 50 in good health and CMV-seronegative.

The V gene is TRBV4-1, the J gene TRBJ2-1, with 9 bases fitting TRBD2. The germline CDR1 and CDR2 sequences are MGHRA and YSYEKL. The CDR3 is 15 amino acids. Losses at the gene ends were 4 bases for V and 6 bases for J; bases not matched to a gene: 7. The CDR3 DNA reads as TGCGCCAGCAGCCTTGGGACTAGCAACGGCAATGAGCAGTTCTTC. Translated, it gives CASSLGTSNGNEQFF.

As regards this clone: Other DNA variants within this sample encode the same CDR3. This chain links TRBV10-2 with TRBJ1-1; possible D gene TRBD1, 6 bases. This CDR3 is 15 amino acids long. The V gene lost 7 bases and the J gene lost 8 bases, with 23 bases spanning the gap. From germline, CDR1 is WSHSY and CDR2 SAAADI. CDR3: CASINYEGGSTEAFF. CDR3 sequence (DNA): TGCGCCAGCATTAACTATGAAGGGGGAAGCACCGAAGCTTTCTTT.

The chain links TRBV6-1 to TRBJ1-1; perhaps TRBD1 as D (6 bases). The CDR3 contains 15 residues. V was clipped by 3 bases and J by 1 base, with 12 bases between them. The V gene's germline CDR1 is MNHNS and CDR2 SASEGT. The chain's CDR3 is CASSDLNRENTEAFF. The CDR3, as DNA: TGTGCCAGCAGTGACCTAAACAGGGAGAACACTGAAGCTTTCTTT.

The chain joins TRBV10-3 to TRBJ2-7; a possible D gene is TRBD2 (6 bases). The CDR3 covers 14 residues. The ends were cut back, 4 bases at V and 5 bases at J, with 15 bases in the middle. Looked up from germline, CDR1 is ENHRY and CDR2 is SYGVKD. The chain's CDR3 is CAISGGETGHEQYF. The DNA for the CDR3 is TGTGCCATCAGTGGGGGGGAGACTGGGCACGAGCAGTACTTC.

This sequence joins TRBV5-4 and TRBJ1-6; 8 nucleotides agree with TRBD1. V trimming: 0 bases; J trimming: 10 bases; junction bases outside the gene matches: 9. The CDR3 covers 16 residues. CDR1 SGHNT and CDR2 YYREEE come from the germline V gene (reference sequence). The CDR3 coding sequence is TGTGCCAGCAGCTTGGGTGGACAGGGAAGAACCTCACCCCTCCACTTT. Its protein is CASSLGGQGRTSPLHF.

The V and J genes are TRBV5-1 and TRBJ1-2, with D unclear. V dropped 4 bases and J dropped 0 bases, with 7 bases sitting between them. The CDR3 loop spans 13 amino acids. The germline CDR1 and CDR2 sequences are SGHRS and YFSETQ. The CDR3 region has the DNA TGCGCCAGCAGCCTTACACCTAACTATGGCTACACCTTC. It yields the protein CASSLTPNYGYTF.